The T cell receptor (beta chain) described here comes from a study of T-cell reconstitution after alpha-beta-depleted transplantation in children. Broader study findings: A year post-transplant, T-cell counts and diversity derived mostly from newly produced T cells. About two months after transplant, alpha-beta T cells reportedly came from several hundred expanded graft clones.

This clonotype was detected only a few times. What it binds is not known. Preparation of the TCRbeta library was carried out with unique molecular identifiers. TCRdb reprocessed the PCR reads with MiXCR, giving one entry per CDR3 protein. The data show more than 400,000 distinct CDR3 sequences, 43% seen once. This specimen consisted of PBMCs, obtained before TCRalphabeta/CD19-depleted stem cell transplant. This TCR derives from a girl aged 2 to 9 with aplastic anemia, due to receive a stem cell transplant.

The CDR3 DNA reads as TGTGCCAGCAGTGATCCCGTGGAAAGGGGCGATTACGAGCAGTACTTC. Translating it yields CASSDPVERGDYEQYF. The chain carries TRBV25-1 and TRBJ2-7, with D tentatively TRBD1 (5 bases). The germline V and J ends were trimmed by 3 bases and 4 bases, with 19 bases remaining between them. CDR1 is MGHDK, CDR2 SYGVNS, per germline. The CDR3 runs to 16 residues.